This TCR beta chain originates from a study of T-cell reconstitution after alpha-beta-depleted transplantation in children. Molecular barcoding with unique molecular identifiers was used for the TCRbeta library. In TCRdb, the PCR reads were re-called with MiXCR into one record per CDR3 protein. The sample shows approximately 640,000 distinct CDR3 sequences, approximately 15% of them seen only once. Deletions cut 7 bases from V and 8 bases from J, with 20 bases between. Germline V gene sequence: CDR1 MGHRA, CDR2 YSYEKL. CDR3 length: 14 amino acids. The rearrangement links TRBV4-1 to TRBJ1-2; a weak D match, TRBD1 (5 bases). The source is a human donor who donated a stem cell graft to a child with acute myeloid leukemia. The sample was PBMCs from the stem cell graft donor, taken from the stem cell graft. The CDR3 loop reads CASNHQAGQGGYTF. CDR3 in DNA: TGCGCCAGCAACCATCAGGCAGGGCAAGGGGGCTACACCTTC.